The 3 T cell receptor beta chains in this list originate from one sample, sequenced in a study of blood T cell repertoires in COVID-19. Clones were read by immunoSEQ multiplex PCR, and TCRdb kept only the in-frame ones, dropping some. The data hold approximately 230,000 clones, with about 86% observed a single time. Sequencing was performed on peripheral blood. These receptors were obtained from an elderly man with acute or convalescent COVID-19.

The rearrangement uses TRBV28 and TRBJ2-1; TRBD1 might be the D (5 bases). The length of the CDR3 is 15 residues. Trimming stripped 5 bases from V and 0 bases from J, with 11 bases between. The V gene's germline CDR1 is MDHEN and CDR2 SYDVKM. DNA for the CDR3: TGTGCCAGCAGTCAAACAGGCCGCTCCTACAATGAGCAGTTCTTC. It is translated as CASSQTGRSYNEQFF.

This clone was counted at least ten times. The chain couples TRBV5-4 to TRBJ1-2, with D perhaps matching TRBD1 (6 bases). Germline CDR1 reads SGHNT; CDR2 reads YYREEE (reference sequence). Trimming left V 4 bases short and J 0 bases short, with 10 bases between. The CDR3 consists of 14 residues. This chain's CDR3 is CASSTGQANYGYTF. As DNA, the CDR3 is TGTGCCAGCAGCACGGGACAAGCTAACTATGGCTACACCTTC.

The J gene is TRBJ2-5, the V gene TRBV10-2, with TRBD2 matching over 7 bases. The CDR3 totals 12 residues. In germline, CDR1 is WSHSY, CDR2 SAAADI. Germline trimming cut 8 bases from V and 1 base from J; bases unmatched to any gene: 1. CDR3 sequence (DNA): TGCGCCAGCGGGGGGGGCCAAGAGACCCAGTACTTC. Translating it yields CASGGGQETQYF.